These 23 T cell receptor beta chains were all obtained from the same sample, sequenced in a study of T cells after yellow fever vaccination. TCRdb called the 5' RACE reads again in MiXCR, with one record for every CDR3 protein. The sample holds hundreds of thousands of distinct CDR3 sequences, around 8.1% seen once. The sample was PBMCs, taken approximately 40 days after the first yellow fever vaccination. All receptors derive from a man younger than 30 who received the YFV17D yellow fever vaccine.

J is TRBJ2-7 and V is TRBV4-2, with 7 bases identical to TRBD2. The CDR3 contains 14 residues. Germline trimming cut 2 bases from V and 6 bases from J; bases unmatched to any gene: 7. Germline V gene data show CDR1 as LGHNA and CDR2 as YNFKEQ. Here the CDR3 DNA reads TGTGCCAGCAGCCAATCACCCACTAGCGTCGAGCAGTACGTC. Residues: CASSQSPTSVEQYV.

The chain employs TRBV5-1 and TRBJ2-3; TRBD1 matches at 10 bases. Germline-derived CDR1 and CDR2 are SGHRS and YFSETQ. The CDR3 length is 16 residues. The V segment lost 4 bases and the J segment 6 bases; nucleotides outside the gene matches: 11. CDR3 residues: CASSLPGQGFADTQYF. The CDR3 DNA reads as TGCGCCAGCAGCCTGCCGGGACAGGGGTTTGCGGATACGCAGTATTTT. The full variable domain, in which reference TRBV5-1 and TRBJ2-3 provide the parts outside the CDR3, is KAGVTQTPRYLIKTRGQQVTLSCSPISGHRSVSWYQQTPGQGLQFLFEYFSETQRNKGNFPGRFSGRQFSNSRSEMNVSTLELGDSALYLCASSLPGQGFADTQYFGPGTRLTVL.

The sample holds many counts of this clonotype. The V call is TRBV7-7, the J call TRBJ2-1; the match to TRBD1 covers 9 bases. The CDR3 is 15 amino acids. Germline assignment: CDR1 SSHAT and CDR2 FNYEAQ (reference sequence). V was clipped by 5 bases and J by 2 bases; unmatched bases: 4. The CDR3 region has the DNA TGTGCCAGCAGCCCGGACAGGGGCACCTACAATGAGCAGTTCTTC. It specifies CASSPDRGTYNEQFF.

This chain joins TRBV20-1 and TRBJ1-2, with 9 bases aligning to TRBD1. Germline assignment: CDR1 DFQATT and CDR2 SNEGSKA (reference sequence). The CDR3 sequence is 14 residues long. V shed 0 bases, J shed 7 bases, and the junction held 6 bases outside the gene matches. The CDR3, as DNA: TGCAGTGCTAGAGATTGGGACAGGGTAGGTGGCTACACCTTC. Protein: CSARDWDRVGGYTF.

A few counts support this clonotype. This chain links TRBV20-1 with TRBJ2-3; D possibly corresponds to TRBD1 (5 bases). CDR1 is DFQATT, CDR2 SNEGSKA, per germline (reference sequence). This CDR3 is built from 15 residues. V lost 3 bases and J 2 bases, leaving 15 bases between the germline ends. This chain's CDR3 is CSASASQGFTDTQYF. In DNA, the CDR3 is TGCAGTGCTAGCGCAAGCCAGGGATTCACAGATACGCAGTATTTT.

This clonotype occurred a few times. The V gene is TRBV25-1, the J gene TRBJ2-2; perhaps TRBD1 as D (6 bases). Trimming stripped 2 bases from V and 6 bases from J, with 10 bases between. This CDR3 is built from 14 residues. CDR1 is MGHDK, CDR2 SYGVNS, per germline. This chain's CDR3 is CASSEIGQSGELFF. CDR3 in DNA: TGTGCCAGCAGTGAAATCGGACAGTCCGGGGAGCTGTTTTTT.

This clonotype was seen ten or more times. The chain combines TRBV12-3 or TRBV12-4 with TRBJ2-3; D is possibly TRBD2 (6 bases). The CDR3 has 15 residues. V was clipped by 3 bases and J by 4 bases, with 14 bases between them. The CDR3 is CASSFWGGAADTQYF. The CDR3 DNA is TGTGCCAGCAGTTTCTGGGGCGGGGCTGCAGATACGCAGTATTTT.

The J gene is TRBJ1-4, the V gene TRBV9; 9 bases agree with TRBD1. Germline-derived CDR1 and CDR2 are SGDLS and YYNGEE. V trimming: 3 bases; J trimming: 5 bases; junction bases outside the gene matches: 11. The CDR3 has 17 residues. In DNA form, the CDR3 reads TGTGCCAGCAGCGCCAGGACAGGGGAAACCCCAAATGAAAAACTGTTTTTT. Translating gives CASSARTGETPNEKLFF.

This rearrangement joins TRBV24-1 to TRBJ1-2; 7 bases fit TRBD1. This CDR3 spans 16 amino acids. Germline loops: CDR1 KGHDR, CDR2 SFDVKD. V shed 0 bases and J 8 bases; nucleotides not matched to a gene: 11. This CDR3 is CATSDLRGQFHGGYTF. In DNA, the CDR3 is TGTGCCACCAGTGATTTGCGGGGACAGTTTCATGGAGGCTACACCTTC.

This clonotype has a handful of counts. CDR3 DNA: TGTGCCTGGAGTACGACAGGCTACGAGCAGTACTTC. Translation: CAWSTTGYEQYF. V and J are TRBV30 and TRBJ2-7; perhaps TRBD1 as D (6 bases). There are 12 residues in the CDR3. V was pared by 2 bases and J by 3 bases, with 8 bases between. CDR1 GTSNPN and CDR2 SVGIG come from the germline V gene (reference sequence).

The V call is TRBV7-2, the J call TRBJ1-2; D is uncertain. V was cut by 5 bases and J by 5 bases, with 15 bases left in between. Germline CDR1 is SGHTA and CDR2 is FQGNSA. This CDR3 has 14 amino acids. The CDR3 DNA is TGTGCCAGCAGCCAACCGTTCGGGCAGTATGGCTACACCTTC. This codes for CASSQPFGQYGYTF. Supplemented by reference TRBV7-2 and TRBJ1-2, the full variable domain reads GAGVSQSPSNKVTEKGKDVELRCDPISGHTALYWYRQSLGQGLEFLIYFQGNSAPDKSGLPSDRFSAERTGGSVSTLTIQRTQQEDSAVYLCASSQPFGQYGYTFGSGTRLTVV.

This clonotype was seen more than once but under ten times. This chain links TRBV7-3 with TRBJ2-7, with a possible D match to TRBD2 (6 bases). V was clipped by 2 bases and J by 0 bases, with 8 bases between them. This CDR3 has 14 amino acids. Germline V gene data show CDR1 as SGHTA and CDR2 as FQGTGA. The CDR3 spells CASSLWGDSYEQYF. CDR3 sequence (DNA): TGTGCCAGCAGCTTATGGGGGGACTCCTACGAGCAGTACTTC.

This clonotype has more than one count but fewer than ten. This sequence joins TRBV3-1 and TRBJ2-3; a possible D gene is TRBD2 (5 bases). The CDR3 is 15 amino acids. In germline, CDR1 is LGHDT, CDR2 YNNKEL (reference sequence). Between the trimmed V and J ends, which lost 3 bases and 4 bases, there was a span of 14 bases. Here the CDR3 reads CASSQISPGSDTQYF. In DNA, the CDR3 is TGTGCCAGCAGCCAGATCTCCCCGGGATCAGATACGCAGTATTTT.

This clonotype was picked up many times. The chain combines TRBV7-9 with TRBJ2-1; 7 nucleotides line up with TRBD1. Germline V gives CDR1 SEHNR, CDR2 FQNEAQ (reference sequence). This CDR3 has 14 amino acids. Trimming removed 4 bases from V and 4 bases from J; junction bases left unmatched: 4. The DNA for the CDR3 is TGTGCCAGCAGCTCTACAGGGGCTTACAATGAGCAGTTCTTC. Its translation: CASSSTGAYNEQFF. The full variable domain, with the rest looked up from reference TRBV7-9 and TRBJ2-1, is DTGVSQNPRHKITKRGQNVTFRCDPISEHNRLYWYRQTLGQGPEFLTYFQNEAQLEKSRLLSDRFSAERPKGSFSTLEIQRTEQGDSAMYLCASSSTGAYNEQFFGPGTRLTVL.

This clonotype was counted only a few times. The chain joins TRBV5-1 to TRBJ1-4; 8 bases fit TRBD1. V gave up 4 bases and J gave up 8 bases; unmatched junction bases: 7. Germline CDR1 and CDR2: SGHRS and YFSETQ. The CDR3 is 14 residues long. In DNA form, the CDR3 reads TGCGCCAGCAGCCCCAGGACAGGGTACGAAAAACTGTTTTTT. Translating it yields CASSPRTGYEKLFF.

This chain links TRBV12-3 or TRBV12-4 with TRBJ2-2; 9 nucleotides align to TRBD2. CDR3 length: 17 amino acids. With V trimmed by 2 bases and J by 2 bases, 6 bases remained unmatched. For the CDR3, the DNA is TGTGCCAGCAGTTTATCGGGGACTAGCTGTAACACCGGGGAGCTGTTTTTT. Translating gives CASSLSGTSCNTGELFF.

V usage is TRBV29-1 and J usage is TRBJ1-3, with unresolved D. Germline CDR1 reads SQVTM; CDR2 reads ANQGSEA. CDR3 length equals 15 residues. Trimming cost V 6 bases and J 0 bases, with 15 bases left between them. The CDR3 bases are TGCAGCGTCGGGAGTTCCTCCAGCTCTGGAAACACCATATATTTT. This translates into CSVGSSSSSGNTIYF.

This clonotype turned up a few times. The chain carries TRBV6-4 and TRBJ1-5, with unresolved D. V shed 0 bases and J shed 1 base, with 7 bases lying between them. Germline assignment: CDR1 MRHNA and CDR2 SNTAGT. This CDR3 contains 15 residues. The CDR3 protein is CASSDSGGSNQPQHF. DNA of the CDR3: TGTGCCAGCAGTGACTCGGGAGGGAGCAATCAGCCCCAGCATTTT.

This clonotype has at least ten counts. The J gene is TRBJ2-5, the V gene TRBV7-9; D is uncertain. Germline values: CDR1 SEHNR, CDR2 FQNEAQ (reference sequence). CDR3 length: 12 amino acids. Trimming removed 1 base at V and 4 bases at J, with 4 bases between. The CDR3: CASSLEVETQYF. CDR3 DNA sequence: TGTGCCAGCAGCTTAGAGGTAGAGACCCAGTACTTC.

The sample holds many counts of this clonotype. V gene TRBV4-3 combines with J gene TRBJ1-4, with 7 positions matching TRBD1. The CDR3 loop spans 16 amino acids. V shed 0 bases, J shed 5 bases, and the junction held 6 bases outside the gene matches. Germline assignment: CDR1 LGHNA and CDR2 YSLEER. This CDR3 reads CASSQDFRGGNEKLFF. The DNA for the CDR3 is TGCGCCAGCAGCCAAGACTTCAGGGGGGGAAATGAAAAACTGTTTTTT.

The chain employs TRBV4-1 and TRBJ1-2, with unresolved D. V shed 1 base and J shed 4 bases, with 7 bases lying between them. CDR3 length: 13 amino acids. The V gene's germline CDR1 is MGHRA and CDR2 YSYEKL. CDR3 nucleotides: TGCGCCAGCAGCCAAGGCCGGTCCTATGGCTACACCTTC. Amino acids: CASSQGRSYGYTF.

The chain has TRBV15 and TRBJ1-6; D unresolved. Germline V gene lookup returns CDR1 LNHNV and CDR2 YYDKDF (reference sequence). This CDR3 comprises 13 residues. Trimming stripped 3 bases from V and 7 bases from J, with 7 bases between. CDR3 sequence (DNA): TGTGCCACCAGCAGTATGAGGAATTCACCCCTCCACTTT. Encoded protein: CATSSMRNSPLHF.

This clonotype was seen many times. V and J are TRBV7-2 and TRBJ2-2, with D tentatively TRBD1 or TRBD2 (5 bases each). The CDR3 extends over 15 amino acids. Germline assignment: CDR1 SGHTA and CDR2 FQGNSA. V lost 5 bases and J 0 bases, leaving 10 bases between the germline ends. CDR3 DNA: TGTGCCAGCAGCAGGGACCCCACGAACACCGGGGAGCTGTTTTTT. Protein product: CASSRDPTNTGELFF.